Below are 28 T cell receptor beta chains sequenced from a single sample in a study of cytomegalovirus exposure and HLA in healthy donors (dated by TCRdb to about 2017). The library was obtained by the immunoSEQ multiplex PCR assay. The multiplex PCR relied on a mix of 60 forward primers for TCR Vbeta segments and 13 reverse primers for TCR Jbeta segments. As stored in TCRdb, this immuneACCESS dataset retains in-frame rearrangements with V and J assigned. A fraction of the clones does not appear; measured against another copy, unresolved V genes explain less than half of the discrepancy, and the remainder lacks a known reason. In this sample the table shows about 83,000 clones, 70% to 80% of which occur a single time. Under 8.5% of the sample comes from the top ten. Sequenced material: PBMCs. These receptors all come from a man between 60 and 75 years old in good health and CMV-seronegative.

This clone was detected once. Written as DNA, the CDR3 is TGTGCCTGGAGTCGGGACAGAAAGATACTCGGCTACACCTTC. It yields the protein CAWSRDRKILGYTF. The chain uses TRBV30 and TRBJ1-2, with 7 bases identical to TRBD1. After removal of 2 bases from V and 8 bases from J, the junction contained 11 bases not matched to a gene. This CDR3 is 14 amino acids long. CDR1 is GTSNPN, CDR2 SVGIG, per germline (reference sequence).

The V call is TRBV2, the J call TRBJ2-3; D possibly corresponds to TRBD2 (6 bases). The CDR3 length is 14 residues. CDR1 is SNHLY and CDR2 is FYNNEI in the germline V gene. Trimming took 1 base from V and 10 from J, leaving 15 bases between them. As DNA, the CDR3 is TGTGCCAGCAGTGAAGGGTCCTGGAGGGGCCCGCAGTATTTT. This gives the protein CASSEGSWRGPQYF. The whole variable domain, remainder taken from reference TRBV2 and TRBJ2-3, is EPEVTQTPSHQVTQMGQEVILRCVPISNHLYFYWYRQILGQKVEFLVSFYNNEISEKSEIFDDQFSVERPDGSNFTLKIRSTKLEDSAMYFCASSEGSWRGPQYFGPGTRLTVL.

The CDR3 bases are TGTGCCAGCAGGACGAGCTGGGCAGACTACAATGAGCAGTTCTTC. It specifies CASRTSWADYNEQFF. J is TRBJ2-1 and V is TRBV27; no clear D. V was shortened by 6 bases and J by 3 bases, with 15 bases between the two germline ends. The CDR3 sequence is 15 residues long. CDR1 is MNHEY, CDR2 SMNVEV, per germline (reference sequence).

The V gene is TRBV4-3, the J gene TRBJ2-7; D is perhaps TRBD2 (5 bases). The CDR3 runs to 15 residues. Trimming shortened V by 1 base and J by 5 bases, and 15 bases separated the two germline ends. Germline-derived CDR1 and CDR2 are LGHNA and YSLEER. The CDR3 sequence: CASSQGRTTPDEQYF. CDR3 DNA sequence: TGCGCCAGCAGCCAAGGGAGGACGACCCCAGACGAGCAGTACTTC.

J is TRBJ1-1 and V is TRBV4-3; weak D call: TRBD1 (5 bases). V dropped 4 bases and J dropped 7 bases, with 10 bases sitting between them. This CDR3 is 12 amino acids long. Germline V gene sequence: CDR1 LGHNA, CDR2 YSLEER. CDR3 in amino acids: CASSLLGGEAFF. The CDR3 DNA reads TGCGCCAGCAGCCTCCTGGGGGGTGAAGCTTTCTTT.

A few counts support this clone. The V gene is TRBV2, the J gene TRBJ1-5, with D possibly being TRBD1 (5 bases). V was trimmed by 4 bases and J by 7 bases, leaving 8 bases between them. Germline V lookup: CDR1 SNHLY, CDR2 FYNNEI. The CDR3 has 12 amino acids. The CDR3 loop reads CASSGQGQPQHF. CDR3 coding DNA: TGTGCCAGCAGTGGTCAGGGACAGCCCCAGCATTTT.

V usage is TRBV6-1 and J usage is TRBJ1-2; D might be TRBD1 (5 bases). Trimming took off 4 bases at V and 4 bases at J, with 16 bases between the two ends. CDR1 is MNHNS and CDR2 is SASEGT in the germline V gene. This CDR3 region has 15 residues. The CDR3, as DNA: TGTGCCAGCAGTGGGCAGGGCGTCCGTGGCTATGGCTACACCTTC. Protein sequence: CASSGQGVRGYGYTF.

The chain couples TRBV7-9 to TRBJ1-4, with 10 bases identical to TRBD1. The germline gives CDR1 SEHNR, CDR2 FQNEAQ (reference sequence). The CDR3 contains 16 residues. V was clipped by 5 bases and J by 0 bases; unmatched bases: 3. CDR3 amino acids: CASSADRGATNEKLFF. In nucleotides, the CDR3 is TGTGCCAGCAGCGCGGACAGGGGGGCAACTAATGAAAAACTGTTTTTT.

V usage is TRBV10-3 and J usage is TRBJ1-6; perhaps TRBD1 as D (5 bases). The V end lost 10 bases, the J end lost 6 bases, and 19 bases lay between the germline ends. The CDR3 length is 15 residues. The V gene's germline CDR1 is ENHRY and CDR2 SYGVKD. In nucleotides, the CDR3 is TGTGCCACCGGAACCGGGAGGGGCAGTAATTCACCCCTCCACTTT. Protein sequence: CATGTGRGSNSPLHF.

This clone appeared a single time. The chain recombines TRBV28 with TRBJ2-5, with D uncertain. V was trimmed by 2 bases and J by 6 bases, leaving 16 bases between them. Germline V lookup: CDR1 MDHEN, CDR2 SYDVKM. This CDR3 contains 15 residues. CDR3 loop: CASSLGLRQPQTQYF. The CDR3 DNA sequence: TGTGCCAGCAGTTTAGGGTTGCGGCAGCCCCAGACCCAGTACTTC.

V is TRBV10-3 and J is TRBJ1-2; 9 nucleotides match TRBD1. The CDR3 extends over 16 amino acids. Germline CDR1 reads ENHRY; CDR2 reads SYGVKD. With V trimmed by 2 bases and J by 5 bases, 9 bases remained unmatched. CDR3 in amino acids: CAISERYRGLNYGYTF. The CDR3 bases are TGTGCCATCAGTGAGAGGTACAGGGGGCTAAATTATGGCTACACCTTC.

This sequence joins TRBV29-1 and TRBJ2-3; D call uncertain. The CDR3 has 15 amino acids. The V end was cut by 4 bases, the J end by 0 bases, with 14 bases between. CDR1 is SQVTM, CDR2 ANQGSEA, per germline. The CDR3 coding sequence is TGCAGCGTTGTGCGGTCTCCGACTAGCACAGATACGCAGTATTTT. This codes for CSVVRSPTSTDTQYF.

This CDR3 is CASSQVVRGRSGYTF. CDR3 nucleotide sequence: TGCGCCAGCAGCCAAGTAGTTCGGGGAAGAAGTGGCTACACCTTC. The chain links TRBV4-3 to TRBJ1-2; no firm D call. The CDR3 loop spans 15 amino acids. V gave up 1 base and J gave up 7 bases, with 16 bases separating them. Germline V gives CDR1 LGHNA, CDR2 YSLEER.

This clone was detected a few times. The chain is built from TRBV6-1 and TRBJ2-7; TRBD2 aligns across 12 bases. The CDR3 totals 14 residues. Per germline, CDR1 MNHNS and CDR2 SASEGT. The V gene end was trimmed by 5 bases and the J gene end by 3 bases; junction bases not matched to a gene: 2. This CDR3 is CASSTSGRSYEQYF. As DNA, the CDR3 is TGTGCCAGCAGTACTAGCGGGAGGAGCTACGAGCAGTACTTC.

The chain links TRBV5-6 to TRBJ2-5, with 8 bases lining up with TRBD2. The CDR3 loop spans 15 amino acids. Germline CDR1 is SGHDT and CDR2 is YYEEEE. Trimming removed 5 bases from V and 5 bases from J; junction bases left unmatched: 11. CDR3 bases: TGTGCCAGCAGTCCCTCCACGGGGGGGCACGAGACCCAGTACTTC. Amino acid sequence: CASSPSTGGHETQYF.

This chain uses TRBV7-2 with TRBJ2-3; 9 nucleotides agree with TRBD2. V was pared by 4 bases and J by 6 bases, with 5 bases of the junction left unmatched. The germline V gene has CDR1 SGHTA and CDR2 FQGNSA. This CDR3 has 14 amino acids. The CDR3 DNA follows: TGTGCCAGCAGCTCTCTTACTAGCGGGGATACGCAGTATTTT. Its protein is CASSSLTSGDTQYF.

The CDR3, as DNA: TGTGCCAGCAGCTTGATGGCCGGGACAGGGGCAACTAATGAAAAACTGTTTTTT. Its translation is CASSLMAGTGATNEKLFF. The V call is TRBV5-8, the J call TRBJ1-4, with 10 bases fitting TRBD1. The CDR3 length is 18 residues. The V gene end was trimmed by 1 base and the J gene end by 0 bases; junction bases not matched to a gene: 6. The V gene's germline CDR1 is SGHTS and CDR2 YDEGEE.

This clone was seen a few times. The chain links TRBV29-1 to TRBJ2-1, with 7 bases aligning to TRBD2. CDR3 length: 13 residues. Unmatched junction bases numbered 10, after V lost 3 bases and J lost 11 bases. From germline, CDR1 is SQVTM and CDR2 ANQGSEA. CDR3 nucleotide sequence: TGCAGCGTTGACCAATCGACTAGCCAAAAGCAGTTCTTC. Translated: CSVDQSTSQKQFF.

This chain joins TRBV10-2 and TRBJ1-1; no clear D gene. Germline V gene data show CDR1 as WSHSY and CDR2 as SAAADI. CDR3 size: 15 residues. V lost 3 bases to trimming and J lost 4 bases, with 15 bases between them. The CDR3 DNA follows: TGCGCCAGCAGTGATCGGGGTTTAACAACCACTGAAGCTTTCTTT. It codes for CASSDRGLTTTEAFF.

In this sample, this clone turned up a few times. The chain links TRBV6-1 to TRBJ2-3; 9 bases are a match to TRBD2. The germline V gene has CDR1 MNHNS and CDR2 SASEGT. CDR3 size: 17 residues. J lost 6 bases, V lost 5 bases, and 15 bases had no gene match. CDR3 amino acids: CASSKGGGEAKGDTQYF. CDR3 nucleotides: TGTGCCAGCAGTAAAGGCGGGGGGGAGGCCAAGGGGGATACGCAGTATTTT.

The genes are TRBV19 and TRBJ2-3; TRBD1 matches at 8 bases. This CDR3 region has 17 residues. Germline assignment: CDR1 LNHDA and CDR2 SQIVND (reference sequence). The junction had 15 bases not matched to a gene; V was cut back by 5 bases and J by 5 bases. Here the CDR3 DNA reads TGTGCCAGTAGTCCCACAGGGGGTAATTGGGTCGTAGATACGCAGTATTTT. Its protein is CASSPTGGNWVVDTQYF.

This chain uses TRBV5-1 with TRBJ1-4; 7 positions match TRBD1. This CDR3 is built from 16 residues. Germline V gene data show CDR1 as SGHRS and CDR2 as YFSETQ. The ends lost 4 bases at V and 5 bases at J; junction bases unmatched: 11. CDR3 sequence (DNA): TGCGCCAGCAGCGTAGAACCGGGACAGCTAAATGAAAAACTGTTTTTT. Translating gives CASSVEPGQLNEKLFF.

This sequence joins TRBV18 and TRBJ1-4, with a tentative D call TRBD1 (6 bases). The CDR3 spans 15 residues. Trimming removed 6 bases at V and 5 bases at J, with 16 bases between. The germline CDR1 and CDR2 sequences are KGHSH and LQKENI. The CDR3 protein is CASSPTGSRNEKLFF. In DNA, the CDR3 is TGTGCCAGCTCGCCTACAGGGAGTCGCAATGAAAAACTGTTTTTT.

This clone was found a few times. The chain recombines TRBV5-5 with TRBJ2-7; 7 bases match TRBD1. The CDR3 is 15 amino acids. In germline, CDR1 is SGHKS, CDR2 YYEKEE (reference sequence). With V trimmed by 4 bases and J by 3 bases, 10 bases remained unmatched. CDR3 in DNA: TGTGCCAGCAGCCTGGAGCGACAGGGCTACTACGAGCAGTACTTC. It translates to CASSLERQGYYEQYF.

Note on this clone: Different DNA sequences within this sample yield the same CDR3. V and J are TRBV7-2 and TRBJ2-5; TRBD1 matches at 7 bases. The germline CDR1 and CDR2 sequences are SGHTA and FQGNSA. CDR3 length: 14 amino acids. V lost 5 bases and J lost 6; bases outside the gene matches: 9. Here the CDR3 reads CASSTWDSRKTQYF. For the CDR3, the DNA is TGTGCCAGCAGCACATGGGACAGCAGGAAGACCCAGTACTTC.

The chain has TRBV4-1 and TRBJ1-4, with D perhaps TRBD1 (6 bases). V was pared by 1 base and J by 5 bases, with 11 bases between. The CDR3 loop spans 15 amino acids. CDR1 MGHRA and CDR2 YSYEKL come from the germline V gene. The CDR3 DNA reads TGCGCCAGCAGCCAAGCGGGGCAGGGGAATGAAAAACTGTTTTTT. Amino acids: CASSQAGQGNEKLFF.

V usage is TRBV5-6 and J usage is TRBJ2-4; 7 positions agree with TRBD2. V lost 5 bases to trimming and J lost 1 base; unmatched junction nucleotides: 3. This CDR3 spans 14 amino acids. The germline V gene encodes CDR1 SGHDT and CDR2 YYEEEE. The CDR3 bases are TGTGCCAGCAGTCCCGGGGGGGCCAAAAACATTCAGTACTTC. Protein product: CASSPGGAKNIQYF.

V gene TRBV6-5 combines with J gene TRBJ2-2; TRBD1 matches at 10 bases. This CDR3 spans 15 amino acids. V lost 5 bases, J lost 4 bases, and 4 bases stayed unmatched. The germline V gene has CDR1 MNHEY and CDR2 SVGAGI. In DNA, the CDR3 is TGTGCCAGCAGTCCGGGACAGGGGATCACCGGGGAGCTGTTTTTT. Its translation: CASSPGQGITGELFF.